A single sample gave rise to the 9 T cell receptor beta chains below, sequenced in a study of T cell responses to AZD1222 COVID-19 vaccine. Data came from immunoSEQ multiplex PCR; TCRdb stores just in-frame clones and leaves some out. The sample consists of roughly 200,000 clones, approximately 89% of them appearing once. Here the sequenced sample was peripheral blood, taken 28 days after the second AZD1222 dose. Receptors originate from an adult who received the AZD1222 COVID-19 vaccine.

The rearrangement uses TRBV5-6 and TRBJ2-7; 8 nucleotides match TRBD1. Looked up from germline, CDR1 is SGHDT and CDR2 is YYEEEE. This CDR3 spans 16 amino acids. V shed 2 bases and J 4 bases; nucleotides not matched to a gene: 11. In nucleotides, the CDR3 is TGTGCCAGCAGCTTCGGGACAGGACGGGTCGGGTACGAGCAGTACTTC. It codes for CASSFGTGRVGYEQYF.

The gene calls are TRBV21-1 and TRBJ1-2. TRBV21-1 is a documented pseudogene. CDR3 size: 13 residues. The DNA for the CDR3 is TGTGCCAGCAACCGGGATCCCCCCTATGGCTACACCTTC. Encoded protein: CASNRDPPYGYTF.

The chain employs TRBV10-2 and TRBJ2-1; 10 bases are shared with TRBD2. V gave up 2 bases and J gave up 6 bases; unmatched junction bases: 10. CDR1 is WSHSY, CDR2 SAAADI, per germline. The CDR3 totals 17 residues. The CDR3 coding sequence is TGCGCCAGCAGTGAGCAGCTAGCGGGAGAAGTCCGCAATGAGCAGTTCTTC. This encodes CASSEQLAGEVRNEQFF.

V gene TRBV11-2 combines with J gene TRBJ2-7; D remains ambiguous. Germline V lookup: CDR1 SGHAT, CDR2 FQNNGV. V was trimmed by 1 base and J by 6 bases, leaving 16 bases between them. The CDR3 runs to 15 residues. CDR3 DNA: TGTGCCAGCAGCTTAGTGTTTAGGGAAGGCGGCGAGCAGTACTTC. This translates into CASSLVFREGGEQYF.

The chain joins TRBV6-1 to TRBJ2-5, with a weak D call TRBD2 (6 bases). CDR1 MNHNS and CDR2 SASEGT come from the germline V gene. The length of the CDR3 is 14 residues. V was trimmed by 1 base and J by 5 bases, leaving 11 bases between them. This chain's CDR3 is CASSEGRGRETQYF. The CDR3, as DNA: TGTGCCAGCAGTGAAGGGAGGGGCAGGGAGACCCAGTACTTC.

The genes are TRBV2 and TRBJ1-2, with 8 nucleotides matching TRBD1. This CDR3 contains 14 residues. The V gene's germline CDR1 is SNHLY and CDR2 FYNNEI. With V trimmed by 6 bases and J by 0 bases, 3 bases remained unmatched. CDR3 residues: CASRGQGSNYGYTF. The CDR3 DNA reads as TGTGCCAGCAGAGGACAGGGATCTAACTATGGCTACACCTTC.

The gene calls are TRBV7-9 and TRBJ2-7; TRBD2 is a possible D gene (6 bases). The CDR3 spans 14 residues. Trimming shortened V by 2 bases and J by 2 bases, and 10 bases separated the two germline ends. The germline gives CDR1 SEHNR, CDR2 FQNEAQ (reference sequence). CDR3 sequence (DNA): TGTGCCAGCAGCTTAAATTCGGGAGCCTACGAGCAGTACTTC. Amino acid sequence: CASSLNSGAYEQYF.

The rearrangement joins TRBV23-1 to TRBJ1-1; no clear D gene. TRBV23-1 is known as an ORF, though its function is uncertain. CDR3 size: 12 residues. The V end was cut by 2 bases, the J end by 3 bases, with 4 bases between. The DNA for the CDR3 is TGCGCCAGCAGTCAAGAGGACACTGAAGCTTTCTTT. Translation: CASSQEDTEAFF.

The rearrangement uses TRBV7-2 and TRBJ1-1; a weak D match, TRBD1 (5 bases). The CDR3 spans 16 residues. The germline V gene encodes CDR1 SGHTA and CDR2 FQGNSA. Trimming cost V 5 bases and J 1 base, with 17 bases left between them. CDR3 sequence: CASSLRTPGPNTEAFF. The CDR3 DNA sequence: TGTGCCAGCAGCCTACGCACCCCGGGACCGAACACTGAAGCTTTCTTT.